This T cell receptor beta chain is from a study of shared clonotypes between healthy human individuals. Points from the study as a whole: Some naive CD4 clonotypes, 4% to 6%, turned up in common across several donors.

Notes on this clone: Antigen: not known.

CDR3 length equals 14 residues. CDR1 is PRHDT, CDR2 FYEKMQ, per germline (reference sequence). Trimming took 5 bases from V and 3 from J; bases not matched to a gene: 6. Selected positively for CCR7 and CD45RO-negative, naive CD8 cells excluded terminally differentiated effector memory CD45RA+ cells. Libraries were prepared by immunoSEQ multiplex PCR; TCRdb keeps only in-frame clonotypes and omits some of them. The sample shows about 2.1 million clones, 85% to 95% of them seen only once. The rearrangement uses TRBV13 and TRBJ2-7; 8 positions agree with TRBD1. This clonotype was obtained from a young man in good health. Some clones in this sample may be carry-over from other donors' samples. The sequenced sample consisted of naive CD8+ T cells from PBMCs. The CDR3 loop is CASSLRGQDYEQYF. The CDR3 DNA reads as TGTGCCAGCAGCCTTAGGGGACAGGACTACGAGCAGTACTTC.